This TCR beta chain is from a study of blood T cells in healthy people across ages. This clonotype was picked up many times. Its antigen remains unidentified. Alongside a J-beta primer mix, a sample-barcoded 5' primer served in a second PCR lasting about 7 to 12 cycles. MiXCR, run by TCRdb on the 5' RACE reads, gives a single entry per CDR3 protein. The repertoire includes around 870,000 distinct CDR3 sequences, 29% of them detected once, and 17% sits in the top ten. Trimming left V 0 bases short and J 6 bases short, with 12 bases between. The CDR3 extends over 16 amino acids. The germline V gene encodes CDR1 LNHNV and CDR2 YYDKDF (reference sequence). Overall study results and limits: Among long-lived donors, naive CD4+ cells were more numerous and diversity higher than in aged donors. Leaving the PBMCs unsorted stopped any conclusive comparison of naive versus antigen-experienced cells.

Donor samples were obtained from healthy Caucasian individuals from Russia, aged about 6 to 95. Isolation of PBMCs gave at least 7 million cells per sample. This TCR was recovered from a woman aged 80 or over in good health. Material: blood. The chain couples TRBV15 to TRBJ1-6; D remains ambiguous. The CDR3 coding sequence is TGTGCCACCAGCAGAGATAGTGCCCTCTCTAATTCACCCCTCCACTTT. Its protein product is CATSRDSALSNSPLHF.